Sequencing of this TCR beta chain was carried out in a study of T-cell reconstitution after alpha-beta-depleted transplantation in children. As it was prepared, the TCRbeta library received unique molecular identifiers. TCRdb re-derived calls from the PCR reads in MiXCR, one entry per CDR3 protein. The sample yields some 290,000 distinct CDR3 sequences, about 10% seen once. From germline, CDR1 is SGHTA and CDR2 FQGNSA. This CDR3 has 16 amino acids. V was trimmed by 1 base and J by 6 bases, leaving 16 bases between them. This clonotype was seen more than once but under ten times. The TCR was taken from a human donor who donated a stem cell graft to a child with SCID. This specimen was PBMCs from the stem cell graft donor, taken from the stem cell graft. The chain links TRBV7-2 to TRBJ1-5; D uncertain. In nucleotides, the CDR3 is TGTGCCAGCAGCTTAGTAGGCAACACGGGTGGTCAGCCCCAGCATTTT. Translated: CASSLVGNTGGQPQHF.